One sample yielded the 18 T cell receptor beta chains listed below, sequenced in a study of identical twins. In TCRdb, the 5' RACE reads were re-called with MiXCR into one record per CDR3 protein. The sample gives 400,000 to 550,000 distinct CDR3 sequences, more than 20% of which show up once; around 3% is in the top ten. These records were also assigned to another study, of T cells expressing NK-cell markers.

The sequencing sample was made of CD4+ T cells sorted from blood. These receptors came from a woman younger than 30 in good health.

In this sample, this clonotype turned up a few times. V usage is TRBV7-9 and J usage is TRBJ2-1; no clear D gene. Trimming cost V 2 bases and J 4 bases, with 12 bases left between them. The CDR3 is 15 residues long. Germline-derived CDR1 and CDR2 are SEHNR and FQNEAQ (reference sequence). CDR3 coding DNA: TGTGCCAGCAGCTTAACCCGACTGGGTTACAATGAGCAGTTCTTC. Residues: CASSLTRLGYNEQFF.

The V and J genes are TRBV20-1 and TRBJ2-7; TRBD2 is a possible D gene (6 bases). CDR3 length: 13 amino acids. V shed 3 bases and J shed 5 bases, with 14 bases lying between them. CDR1 is DFQATT and CDR2 is SNEGSKA in the germline V gene (reference sequence). CDR3 in amino acids: CSASVAGRDEQYF. CDR3 nucleotides: TGCAGTGCTAGTGTCGCGGGAAGGGACGAGCAGTACTTC.

The chain employs TRBV20-1 and TRBJ2-5; D is perhaps TRBD2 (5 bases). This CDR3 is built from 13 residues. Deletions cut 6 bases from V and 1 base from J, with 12 bases between. The germline V gene has CDR1 DFQATT and CDR2 SNEGSKA (reference sequence). For the CDR3, the DNA is TGCAGTGCCATCCGCAGCGGCCAAGAGACCCAGTACTTC. It yields the protein CSAIRSGQETQYF.

This clonotype was recorded at least ten times. The chain carries TRBV20-1 and TRBJ2-7; TRBD1 might be the D (7 bases). The CDR3 sequence is 13 residues long. Germline V gene sequence: CDR1 DFQATT, CDR2 SNEGSKA (reference sequence). Trimming took 6 bases from V and 6 from J, leaving 18 bases between them. The CDR3 DNA reads as TGCAGTGCCGCGGGGCAGGGGGGCATCGAGCAGTACTTC. Translated: CSAAGQGGIEQYF.

V and J are TRBV12-3 or TRBV12-4 and TRBJ2-3, with 10 bases aligning to TRBD2. The CDR3 runs 16 residues. The V segment lost 4 bases and the J segment 6 bases; nucleotides outside the gene matches: 10. The CDR3 DNA reads as TGTGCCAGCAGTTCCCGAGGGGCTAGCGGGAGCGATACGCAGTATTTT. It codes for CASSSRGASGSDTQYF.

This clonotype showed up just once. The V gene is TRBV20-1, the J gene TRBJ2-3; D perhaps matches TRBD1 (6 bases). Trimming shortened V by 5 bases and J by 2 bases, and 14 bases separated the two germline ends. CDR1 is DFQATT, CDR2 SNEGSKA, per germline (reference sequence). This CDR3 has 14 amino acids. CDR3: CSAPGTFITDTQYF. The CDR3 DNA follows: TGCAGTGCTCCCGGGACATTCATCACAGATACGCAGTATTTT.

A few counts support this clonotype. The rearrangement joins TRBV29-1 to TRBJ1-1; D uncertain. This CDR3 is 13 amino acids long. The germline V gene encodes CDR1 SQVTM and CDR2 ANQGSEA. V was shortened by 5 bases and J by 0 bases, with 10 bases between the two germline ends. The CDR3 spells CSVLPGLNTEAFF. CDR3 coding DNA: TGCAGCGTTTTACCGGGATTGAACACTGAAGCTTTCTTT.

This clonotype occurred a few times. The chain carries TRBV5-1 and TRBJ2-3; TRBD2 agrees at 8 bases. The V gene end was trimmed by 1 base and the J gene end by 5 bases; junction bases not matched to a gene: 9. The CDR3 is 16 amino acids. Looked up from germline, CDR1 is SGHRS and CDR2 is YFSETQ. The CDR3 loop reads CASSLSGGLQGDTQYF. The CDR3 DNA reads TGCGCCAGCAGCTTGAGCGGGGGCCTGCAAGGAGATACGCAGTATTTT.

This clonotype came up many times. V usage is TRBV24-1 and J usage is TRBJ2-2; no clear D. Germline V gene data show CDR1 as KGHDR and CDR2 as SFDVKD. This CDR3 contains 14 residues. V was cut by 4 bases and J by 5 bases, with 10 bases left in between. CDR3 nucleotide sequence: TGTGCCACCAGTGACCCCAGACGGACCGGGGAGCTGTTTTTT. Protein sequence: CATSDPRRTGELFF.

This chain joins TRBV14 and TRBJ2-1; no clear D. V was cut by 4 bases and J by 6 bases, with 22 bases left in between. The CDR3 has 17 amino acids. Germline V CDR1 and CDR2: SGHDN, FVKESK. The CDR3 DNA is TGTGCCAGCAGCCGACCCATTAGGGATAGTGTGATCAATGAGCAGTTCTTC. As protein: CASSRPIRDSVINEQFF.

The chain recombines TRBV20-1 with TRBJ2-7; D gene ambiguous. Trimming stripped 5 bases from V and 4 bases from J, with 9 bases between. This CDR3 is built from 11 residues. From germline, CDR1 is DFQATT and CDR2 SNEGSKA (reference sequence). The CDR3 region has the DNA TGCAGTGCTCTCTCTGCGTACGAGCAGTACTTC. Amino acid sequence: CSALSAYEQYF.

This rearrangement joins TRBV12-3 or TRBV12-4 to TRBJ2-1; no definite D call. V lost 7 bases to trimming and J lost 0 bases, with 13 bases between them. CDR3 length: 15 amino acids. The CDR3 sequence is CASTPPGVSYNEQFF. The CDR3 DNA reads as TGTGCCAGCACTCCCCCCGGAGTCTCCTACAATGAGCAGTTCTTC.

The chain links TRBV20-1 to TRBJ2-5; D uncertain. Germline CDR1 and CDR2: DFQATT and SNEGSKA (reference sequence). The V end was cut by 0 bases, the J end by 4 bases, with 6 bases between. This CDR3 is 12 amino acids long. This chain's CDR3 is CSARDDRETQYF. For the CDR3, the DNA is TGCAGTGCTAGAGATGACCGAGAGACCCAGTACTTC.

The CDR3 DNA reads as TGTGCCAGCAGCCGCTATAGGGGGGCCTACGAGCAGTACTTC. Translated, it gives CASSRYRGAYEQYF. V and J are TRBV5-6 and TRBJ2-7; D assignment may be TRBD1 or TRBD2 (6 bases each). CDR1 SGHDT and CDR2 YYEEEE come from the germline V gene. The CDR3 contains 14 residues. V lost 4 bases, J lost 2 bases, and 13 bases lay in between.

The chain carries TRBV10-1 and TRBJ2-3; either TRBD1 or TRBD2 may fit D (5 bases each). Germline V CDR1 and CDR2: WNHNN, SYGVQD (reference sequence). CDR3 length: 14 amino acids. V gave up 3 bases and J gave up 6 bases, with 13 bases separating them. The CDR3 DNA is TGCGCCAGCAGTGATCGGGGCTCAGCGGATACGCAGTATTTT. Its protein product is CASSDRGSADTQYF.

The gene calls are TRBV24-1 and TRBJ2-2; 11 bases are a match to TRBD1. The germline V gene encodes CDR1 KGHDR and CDR2 SFDVKD. Unmatched junction bases numbered 3, after V lost 9 bases and J lost 4 bases. The CDR3 runs to 14 residues. The CDR3 protein is CATGQGAGTGELFF. The CDR3 bases are TGTGCCACCGGACAGGGGGCAGGCACCGGGGAGCTGTTTTTT.

J is TRBJ2-1 and V is TRBV20-1; no clear D gene. V was clipped by 5 bases and J by 4 bases, with 12 bases between them. Germline CDR1 reads DFQATT; CDR2 reads SNEGSKA (reference sequence). The CDR3 is 13 amino acids. DNA for the CDR3: TGCAGTGCTCCTCCCCCGGGTTACAATGAGCAGTTCTTC. Encoded protein: CSAPPPGYNEQFF.

This clonotype was recorded a few times. This chain uses TRBV9 with TRBJ2-3, with 8 positions matching TRBD1. Trimming cost V 4 bases and J 3 bases; bases outside gene matches: 7. Germline CDR1 is SGDLS and CDR2 is YYNGEE. The CDR3 sequence is 15 residues long. The CDR3 reads CASSSGTGQTDTQYF. CDR3 coding DNA: TGTGCCAGCAGCTCCGGGACAGGACAAACAGATACGCAGTATTTT. The full variable domain, with the rest looked up from reference TRBV9 and TRBJ2-3, is DSGVTQTPKHLITATGQRVTLRCSPRSGDLSVYWYQQSLDQGLQFLIQYYNGEERAKGNILERFSAQQFPDLHSELNLSSLELGDSALYFCASSSGTGQTDTQYFGPGTRLTVL.